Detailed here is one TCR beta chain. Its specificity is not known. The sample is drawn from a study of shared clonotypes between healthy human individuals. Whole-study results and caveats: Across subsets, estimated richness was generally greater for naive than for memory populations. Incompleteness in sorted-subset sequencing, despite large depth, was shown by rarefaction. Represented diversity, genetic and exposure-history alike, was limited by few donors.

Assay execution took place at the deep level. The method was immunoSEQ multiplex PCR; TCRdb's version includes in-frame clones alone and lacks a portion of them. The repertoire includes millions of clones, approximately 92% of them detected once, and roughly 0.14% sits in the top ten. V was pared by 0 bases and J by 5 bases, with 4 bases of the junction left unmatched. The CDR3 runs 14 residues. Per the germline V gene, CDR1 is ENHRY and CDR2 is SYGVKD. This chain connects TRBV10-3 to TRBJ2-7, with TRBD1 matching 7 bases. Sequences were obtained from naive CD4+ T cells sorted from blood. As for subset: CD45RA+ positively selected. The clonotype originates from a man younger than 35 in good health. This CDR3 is CAISESTGIDEQYF. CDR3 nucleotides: TGTGCCATCAGTGAGTCGACAGGGATTGACGAGCAGTACTTC.